What follows are 9 T cell receptor beta chains derived from one specimen sequenced in a study of blood T cell repertoires in COVID-19. Here immunoSEQ multiplex PCR was the method, and the copy in TCRdb shows in-frame clones only, minus some. The top ten clones hold around 4.8% of a sample with around 60,000 clones, 55% to 75% of them seen once. The sample consisted of peripheral blood. These receptors were taken from a woman aged 65 to 85 with COVID-19, enrolled during active disease.

The chain has TRBV3-1 (or the pseudogene TRBV3-2) and TRBJ1-2; 7 positions agree with TRBD1. With 2 bases clipped from V and 5 bases from J, the junction kept 11 bases outside the gene matches. This CDR3 comprises 16 residues. Germline V gene data show CDR1 as LGHDT and CDR2 as YNNKEL (reference sequence). CDR3 DNA sequence: TGTGCCAGCAGCCAATTAACGACAGGGATACTTTATGGCTACACCTTC. Encoded protein: CASSQLTTGILYGYTF.

The genes are TRBV4-3 and TRBJ2-3, with 14 bases fitting TRBD2. Looked up from germline, CDR1 is LGHNA and CDR2 is YSLEER. V shed 0 bases and J 3 bases; nucleotides not matched to a gene: 8. The CDR3 contains 19 residues. The CDR3 reads CASSQDLGTSGSGTDTQYF. CDR3 nucleotide sequence: TGCGCCAGCAGCCAAGATCTGGGGACTAGCGGGAGTGGGACAGATACGCAGTATTTT.

This clone was detected only once. The chain has TRBV27 and TRBJ2-7; 8 positions agree with TRBD2. Germline CDR1 reads MNHEY; CDR2 reads SMNVEV (reference sequence). J was trimmed by 4 bases and V by 6 bases; bases with no gene match: 8. The CDR3 is made up of 14 amino acids. CDR3 amino acids: CASSWVGGGYEQYF. The CDR3 DNA reads TGTGCCAGCAGCTGGGTTGGCGGGGGGTACGAGCAGTACTTC.

The chain joins TRBV7-8 to TRBJ1-5; D gene unclear. Per the germline V gene, CDR1 is SGHVS and CDR2 is FQNEAQ. The V gene lost 1 base and the J gene lost 3 bases, with 13 bases spanning the gap. CDR3 length: 16 residues. CDR3 sequence: CASSLERSRLNQPQHF. CDR3 coding DNA: TGTGCCAGCAGCTTAGAGAGGTCGAGACTCAATCAGCCCCAGCATTTT.

The gene calls are TRBV18 and TRBJ1-5; 7 nucleotides align to TRBD1. CDR3 length: 15 amino acids. Germline V gives CDR1 KGHSH, CDR2 LQKENI. Unmatched junction bases numbered 8, after V lost 6 bases and J lost 3 bases. This chain's CDR3 is CASSQGQSFNQPQHF. The DNA for the CDR3 is TGTGCCAGCTCCCAGGGACAGTCTTTCAATCAGCCCCAGCATTTT.

This chain links TRBV19 with TRBJ2-7; D possibly corresponds to TRBD2 (5 bases). From germline, CDR1 is LNHDA and CDR2 SQIVND (reference sequence). This CDR3 contains 14 residues. The V end lost 4 bases, the J end lost 3 bases, and 13 bases lay between the germline ends. The CDR3 reads CASSNLARVYEQYV. CDR3 coding DNA: TGTGCCAGTAGTAATCTAGCACGAGTCTACGAGCAGTACGTC.

This chain uses TRBV2 with TRBJ2-1, with 8 bases aligning to TRBD1. Germline assignment: CDR1 SNHLY and CDR2 FYNNEI. The CDR3 loop spans 16 amino acids. The V and J ends lost 5 bases and 2 bases, in that order; junction bases with no gene match: 8. The CDR3 nucleotides are TGTGCCAGCAGTCCCCCGGGACAGGTTACCTACAATGAGCAGTTCTTC. Translating gives CASSPPGQVTYNEQFF.

This clone was seen just once. The chain carries TRBV7-9 and TRBJ2-6; the match to TRBD1 covers 11 bases. There are 19 residues in the CDR3. Germline V CDR1 and CDR2: SEHNR, FQNEAQ (reference sequence). The V gene end was trimmed by 5 bases and the J gene end by 4 bases; junction bases not matched to a gene: 13. As DNA, the CDR3 is TGTGCCAGCAGCACCGGACAGGGGGCGTCCTCGAGGGGGGCCAACGTCCTGACTTTC. This translates into CASSTGQGASSRGANVLTF.

The chain recombines TRBV11-3 with TRBJ2-1; 10 nucleotides agree with TRBD2. J lost 5 bases, V lost 5 bases, and 6 bases had no gene match. CDR1 SGHNT and CDR2 YENEEA come from the germline V gene. CDR3 length equals 15 residues. CDR3 amino acids: CASSRGTSVNNEQFF. The CDR3 bases are TGTGCCAGCAGCCGAGGGACTAGCGTCAACAATGAGCAGTTCTTC.